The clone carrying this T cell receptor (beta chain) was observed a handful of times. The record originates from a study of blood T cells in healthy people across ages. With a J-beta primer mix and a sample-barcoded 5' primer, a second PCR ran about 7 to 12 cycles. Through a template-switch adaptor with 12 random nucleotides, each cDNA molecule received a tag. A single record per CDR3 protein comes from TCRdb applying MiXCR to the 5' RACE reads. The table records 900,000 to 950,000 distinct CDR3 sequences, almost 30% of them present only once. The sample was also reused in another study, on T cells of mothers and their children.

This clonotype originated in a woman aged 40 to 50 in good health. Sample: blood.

In nucleotides, the CDR3 is TGTGCCAGCAGTTTGACAGATGATGACACCGGGGAGCTGTTTTTT. Translation gives CASSLTDDDTGELFF. This chain uses TRBV12-3 or TRBV12-4 with TRBJ2-2; D might be TRBD1 (5 bases). Trimming removed 3 bases at V and 3 bases at J, with 11 bases between. The CDR3 loop spans 15 amino acids.